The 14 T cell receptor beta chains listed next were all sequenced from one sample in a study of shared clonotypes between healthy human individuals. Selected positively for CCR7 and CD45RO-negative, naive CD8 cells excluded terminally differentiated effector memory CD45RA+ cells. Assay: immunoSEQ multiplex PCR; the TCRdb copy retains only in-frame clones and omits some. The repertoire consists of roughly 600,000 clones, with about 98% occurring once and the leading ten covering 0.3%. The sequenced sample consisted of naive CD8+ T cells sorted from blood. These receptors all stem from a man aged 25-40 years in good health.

CDR3 coding DNA: TGCGCCAGCAGCCCCCCCGGGGGGACAGGGACAGGGGTAATTGGCTACACCTTC. Translated: CASSPPGGTGTGVIGYTF. The chain employs TRBV5-1 and TRBJ1-2, with 10 bases lining up with TRBD1. V gave up 4 bases and J gave up 7 bases; unmatched junction bases: 19. Germline assignment: CDR1 SGHRS and CDR2 YFSETQ. This CDR3 is 18 amino acids long.

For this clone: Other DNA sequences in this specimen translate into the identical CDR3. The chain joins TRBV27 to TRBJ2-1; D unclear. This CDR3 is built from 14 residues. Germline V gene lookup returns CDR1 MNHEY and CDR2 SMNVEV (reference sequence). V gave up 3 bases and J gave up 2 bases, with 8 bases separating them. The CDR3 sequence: CASSLGGAYNEQFF. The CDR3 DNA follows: TGTGCCAGCAGTTTGGGCGGAGCCTACAATGAGCAGTTCTTC.

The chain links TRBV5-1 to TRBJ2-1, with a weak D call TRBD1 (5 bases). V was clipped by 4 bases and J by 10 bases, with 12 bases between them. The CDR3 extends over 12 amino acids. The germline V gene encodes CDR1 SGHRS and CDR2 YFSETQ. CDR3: CASSLPDREQFF. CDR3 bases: TGCGCCAGCAGCCTTCCCGACAGAGAGCAGTTCTTC.

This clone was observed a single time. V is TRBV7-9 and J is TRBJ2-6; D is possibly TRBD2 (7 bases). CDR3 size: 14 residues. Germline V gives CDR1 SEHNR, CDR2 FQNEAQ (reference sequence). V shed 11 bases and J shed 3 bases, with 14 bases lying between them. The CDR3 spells CAARGAHGANVLTF. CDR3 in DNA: TGTGCCGCACGGGGGGCGCATGGGGCCAACGTCCTGACTTTC.

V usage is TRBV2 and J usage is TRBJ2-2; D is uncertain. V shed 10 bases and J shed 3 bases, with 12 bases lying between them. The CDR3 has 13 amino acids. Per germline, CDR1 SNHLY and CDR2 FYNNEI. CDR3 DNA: TGTGCCACGCTGGGCGGCTACACCGGGGAGCTGTTTTTT. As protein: CATLGGYTGELFF. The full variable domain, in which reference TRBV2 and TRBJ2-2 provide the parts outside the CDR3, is EPEVTQTPSHQVTQMGQEVILRCVPISNHLYFYWYRQILGQKVEFLVSFYNNEISEKSEIFDDQFSVERPDGSNFTLKIRSTKLEDSAMYFCATLGGYTGELFFGEGSRLTVL.

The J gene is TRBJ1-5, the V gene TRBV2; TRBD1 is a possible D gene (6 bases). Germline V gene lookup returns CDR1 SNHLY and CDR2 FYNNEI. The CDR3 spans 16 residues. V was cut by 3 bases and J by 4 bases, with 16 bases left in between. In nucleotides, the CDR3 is TGTGCCAGCAGTGATTTTGGACAGTCTAGTAATCAGCCCCAGCATTTT. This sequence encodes CASSDFGQSSNQPQHF.

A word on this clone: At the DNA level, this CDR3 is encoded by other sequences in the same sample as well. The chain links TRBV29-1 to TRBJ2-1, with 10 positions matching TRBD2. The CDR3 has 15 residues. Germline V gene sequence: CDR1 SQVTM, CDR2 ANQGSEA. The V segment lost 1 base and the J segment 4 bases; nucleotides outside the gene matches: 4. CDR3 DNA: TGCAGCGTTGAAGGACTAGCGGGTGGGTACAATGAGCAGTTCTTC. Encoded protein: CSVEGLAGGYNEQFF.

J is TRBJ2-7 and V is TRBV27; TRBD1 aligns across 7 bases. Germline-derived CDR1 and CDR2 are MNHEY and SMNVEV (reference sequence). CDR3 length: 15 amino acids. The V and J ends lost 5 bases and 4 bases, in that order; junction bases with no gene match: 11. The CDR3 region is CASSMTGSVIYEQYF. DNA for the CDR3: TGTGCCAGCAGTATGACAGGGTCAGTAATTTACGAGCAGTACTTC.

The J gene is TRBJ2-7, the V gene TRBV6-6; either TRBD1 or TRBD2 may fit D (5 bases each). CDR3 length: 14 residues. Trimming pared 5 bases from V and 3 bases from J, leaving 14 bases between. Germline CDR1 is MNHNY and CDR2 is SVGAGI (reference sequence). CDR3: CASSPGTTYYEQYF. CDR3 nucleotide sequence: TGTGCCAGCAGTCCCGGGACGACCTACTACGAGCAGTACTTC.

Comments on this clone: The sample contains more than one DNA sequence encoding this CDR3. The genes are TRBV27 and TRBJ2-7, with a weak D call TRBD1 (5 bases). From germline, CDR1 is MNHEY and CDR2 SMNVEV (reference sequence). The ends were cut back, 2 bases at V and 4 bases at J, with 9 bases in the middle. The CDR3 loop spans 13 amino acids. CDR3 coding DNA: TGTGCCAGCAGTTTAGGCAGGGTGTACGAGCAGTACTTC. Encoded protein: CASSLGRVYEQYF.

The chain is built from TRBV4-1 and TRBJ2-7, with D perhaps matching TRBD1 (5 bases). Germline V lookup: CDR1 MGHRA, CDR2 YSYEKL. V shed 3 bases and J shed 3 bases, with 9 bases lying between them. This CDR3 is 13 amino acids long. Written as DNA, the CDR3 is TGCGCCAGCAGCCAGGACACCTTCTACGAGCAGTACTTC. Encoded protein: CASSQDTFYEQYF.

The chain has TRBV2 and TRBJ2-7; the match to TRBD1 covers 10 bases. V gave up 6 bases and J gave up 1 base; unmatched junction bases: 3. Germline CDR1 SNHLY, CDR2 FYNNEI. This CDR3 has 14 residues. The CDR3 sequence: CASSWTGGSYEQYF. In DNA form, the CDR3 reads TGTGCCAGCAGCTGGACAGGGGGTTCCTACGAGCAGTACTTC.

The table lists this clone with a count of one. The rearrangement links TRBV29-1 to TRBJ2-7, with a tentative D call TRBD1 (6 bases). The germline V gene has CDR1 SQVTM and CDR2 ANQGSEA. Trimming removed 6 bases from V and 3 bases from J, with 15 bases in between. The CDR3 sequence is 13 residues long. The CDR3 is CSVRQGLGYEQYF. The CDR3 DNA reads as TGCAGCGTCCGGCAGGGGCTAGGCTACGAGCAGTACTTC.

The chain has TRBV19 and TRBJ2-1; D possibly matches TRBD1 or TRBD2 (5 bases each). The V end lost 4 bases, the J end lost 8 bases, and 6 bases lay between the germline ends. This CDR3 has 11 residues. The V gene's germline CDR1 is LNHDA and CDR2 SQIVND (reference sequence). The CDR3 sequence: CASSTGHEQFF. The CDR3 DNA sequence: TGTGCCAGTAGTACGGGGCATGAGCAGTTCTTC.